Given below is one T cell receptor beta chain in context. What it binds is not known. This record belongs to a study of CD8 T cells in ankylosing spondylitis. Findings and limits, study-wide: Seemingly characteristic of ankylosing spondylitis blood was a TCR beta motif consisting of about 8 highly homologous variants.

The CDR3 spans 13 residues. J was trimmed by 5 bases and V by 7 bases; bases with no gene match: 6. From germline, CDR1 is MDHEN and CDR2 SYDVKM. One entry per CDR3 protein, called by TCRdb with MiXCR from the 5' RACE reads. The sample lists hundreds of thousands of distinct CDR3 sequences, about 11% occurring once. The receptor was derived from a male donor with ankylosing spondylitis. What was sequenced was blood, either unsorted or a sorted T cell fraction (not recorded which). The chain joins TRBV28 to TRBJ2-3, with 7 bases that match TRBD2. The CDR3 DNA follows: TGTGCCAGCACCCTTCCGGGGGGAGATACGCAGTATTTT. It is translated as CASTLPGGDTQYF.